This is a list of T cell receptor beta chains from one sample in a study of tumor and adjacent non-tumor tissue in lung cancer. One entry per CDR3 protein results from TCRdb running MiXCR on the multiplex PCR reads. The table has 100,000 to 150,000 distinct CDR3 sequences, 55% to 75% seen once. The sequenced sample consisted of lung tumor tissue. The receptor set was obtained from a man aged 25-45 years with non-small cell lung cancer. The CDR3 runs from the conserved cysteine through the conserved F or W. A D gene is named only where the DNA matches it firmly. The size of a clone is reported for some rows only, either as once, few or many, or as a class for expanded clones.

V gene,D gene,clone size,J gene,CDR3 protein,CDR3 DNA
TRBV27,TRBD2,few,TRBJ2-5,CASRGLAGGKETQYF,TGTGCCAGCAGGGGACTAGCGGGAGGGAAAGAGACCCAGTACTTC
TRBV11-3,NA,NA,TRBJ2-7,CVGSSILRDYEQYF,TGTGTCGGCAGCTCTATCCTCCGGGACTACGAGCAGTACTTC
TRBV19,NA,NA,TRBJ1-5,CASSPGYNQPQHF,TGTGCCAGTAGTCCGGGGTACAATCAGCCCCAGCATTTT
TRBV12-3/TRBV12-4,NA,NA,TRBJ2-1,CATQGGIERNEQFF,TGTGCCACCCAAGGGGGGATCGAGAGGAATGAGCAGTTCTTC
TRBV6-1,TRBD1,NA,TRBJ1-5,CASSTGGGNQPQHF,TGTGCCAGCAGCACAGGGGGCGGCAATCAGCCCCAGCATTTT
TRBV29-1,TRBD2,NA,TRBJ2-3,CSAAKREMGTDMQYF,TGCAGCGCCGCGAAGCGGGAAATGGGCACAGATATGCAATATTTT
TRBV29-1,NA,once,TRBJ1-1,CSLEDRIERTLF,TGCAGCCTTGAAGATCGGATAGAAAGGACTCTCTTT
TRBV5-1,NA,few,TRBJ1-2,CASSPRGDGYTF,TGCGCCAGCAGCCCCAGGGGAGATGGCTACACCTTC
TRBV24-1,NA,few,TRBJ2-5,CATSDRQLGETQYF,TGTGCCACCAGTGATCGACAGCTTGGGGAGACCCAGTACTTC
TRBV29-1,TRBD1,NA,TRBJ1-2,CSVEDMYGQGGYTF,TGCAGCGTTGAAGATATGTACGGACAGGGTGGCTACACCTTC
TRBV19,TRBD1,NA,TRBJ1-5,CASRTGGEGPQHF,TGTGCCAGTCGGACAGGGGGCGAGGGTCCCCAGCATTTT
TRBV12-3/TRBV12-4,TRBD1,NA,TRBJ2-1,CASSPSGGGNNEYFF,TGTGCCAGCAGTCCCTCAGGGGGCGGAAACAATGAGTACTTCTTC
TRBV5-1,NA,NA,TRBJ1-2,CASTRGDGYGYTF,TGCGCCAGCACCAGGGGCGATGGCTATGGCTACACCTTC
TRBV5-4,NA,NA,TRBJ2-5,CASSLAGLARETQYF,TGTGCCAGCAGCTTGGCCGGGCTAGCGAGGGAGACCCAGTACTTC
TRBV20-1,NA,many,TRBJ1-5,CSARERMGNQPQHF,TGCAGTGCTAGAGAGCGAATGGGCAATCAGCCCCAGCATTTT
TRBV5-1,TRBD2,NA,TRBJ2-3,CANSLEASGGSQDTQYF,TGCGCCAACAGCTTGGAGGCTAGCGGGGGCTCTCAGGATACGCAGTATTTT
TRBV14,TRBD2,NA,TRBJ2-1,CASSQALLAATAEQFF,TGTGCCAGCAGCCAAGCTCTACTAGCGGCCACCGCTGAGCAGTTCTTC
TRBV12-3/TRBV12-4,TRBD1,NA,TRBJ2-1,CASSYSGTGGRYEQFF,TGTGCCAGCAGTTACTCCGGGACAGGGGGCAGGTATGAGCAGTTCTTC
TRBV20-1,NA,many,TRBJ2-4,CSAREGDIQYF,TGCAGTGCTAGAGAGGGGGACATTCAGTACTTC
TRBV20-1,TRBD2,many,TRBJ2-1,CSARSGLAENEQFF,TGCAGTGCTAGATCGGGACTAGCGGAAAATGAGCAGTTCTTC
TRBV20-1,NA,once,TRBJ2-1,CSASSRYSYNERFF,TGCAGTGCTTCTAGCCGTTACTCCTACAATGAGCGGTTCTTC
TRBV20-1,NA,NA,TRBJ1-2,CNARVEGEPYGCTF,NA
TRBV20-1,NA,NA,TRBJ1-4,CSASGTLRRKLFF,TGCAGTGCTTCCGGGACACTGAGGAGAAAACTGTTTTTT
TRBV20-1,NA,NA,TRBJ2-7,CSALQPPYDEYF,TGCAGTGCTCTACAGCCTCCCTACGATGAGTACTTC
TRBV7-9,TRBD2,NA,TRBJ2-5,CASSMGLAAQETQYF,TGTGCCAGCAGCATGGGACTAGCTGCCCAGGAGACCCAGTACTTC
TRBV6-5,NA,NA,TRBJ2-7,CDSSYRYRGYEQYF,TGTGACAGCAGTTACCGTTATAGGGGATACGAGCAGTATTTC
TRBV12-3/TRBV12-4,TRBD2,many,TRBJ2-2,CASSLGLASNTGELFF,TGTGCCAGCAGTTTGGGACTAGCGTCTAACACCGGGGAGCTGTTTTTT
TRBV11-2,TRBD1,NA,TRBJ2-7,CVSRSYRGPSYEQYF,TGTGTCAGCCGCTCGTACAGGGGGCCCTCCTACGAGCAGTACTTC
TRBV4-1,NA,NA,TRBJ2-7,CASSHDEQGGTYEHYF,TGCGCCAGCAGCCATGATGAACAGGGAGGGACCTACGAGCACTACTTC
TRBV7-9,NA,NA,TRBJ2-5,CASSRREETQYF,TGTGCCAGCAGCCGCAGGGAGGAGACCCAGTACTTC
TRBV7-9,TRBD2,NA,TRBJ2-7,CASTPGGRAGKNEQYF,TGTGCCAGCACCCCGGGGGGGCGAGCGGGGAAAAACGAGCAGTACTTC
TRBV20-1,NA,many,TRBJ2-7,CSANQGYEQYF,TGCAGTGCTAACCAGGGGTACGAGCAGTACTTC
TRBV20-1,NA,NA,TRBJ1-5,CNARGPLGSNQPQHF,TGCAATGCTAGAGGCCCGCTCGGATCCAATCAGCCCCAGCATTTT
TRBV20-1,TRBD2,many,TRBJ2-5,CSARDPGASGTQETQYF,TGCAGTGCTAGAGATCCGGGGGCTAGCGGGACTCAAGAGACCCAGTACTTC
TRBV4-1,TRBD2,NA,TRBJ2-7,CASSPGTSLVYEQYF,TGCGCCAGCAGCCCCGGGACTAGCCTCGTCTACGAGCAGTATTTC
TRBV20-1,NA,NA,TRBJ2-7,CSDSHHWGGGEPYEQYF,TGCAGTGACAGCCATCATTGGGGAGGGGGTGAACCCTACGAGCAGTACTTC
TRBV4-1,NA,NA,TRBJ2-7,CASSQDGGYELYF,TGCGCCAGCAGCCAAGATGGTGGCTACGAGCTGTACTTC
TRBV20-1,NA,many,TRBJ2-3,CSARLPGQDTQYF,TGCAGTGCTAGACTACCGGGACAAGATACGCAGTATTTT
TRBV12-5,NA,NA,TRBJ2-5,CVSGTGTPETRYF,TGTGTTAGTGGCACCGGGACACCCGAGACCCGGTACTTC
TRBV11-3,NA,medium-sized,TRBJ1-3,CASSREGNTIYF,TGTGCCAGCAGCCGAGAGGGAAACACCATATATTTT
TRBV12-5,NA,NA,TRBJ2-7,CASAMRYEQHF,TGCGCTAGTGCCATGAGGTACGAGCAGCACTTC
TRBV11-3,TRBD2,NA,TRBJ2-1,CASTQVGGNEQFF,TGCGCCAGCACTCAGGTGGGGGGGAATGAGCAGTTCTTC
TRBV20-1,NA,NA,TRBJ2-1,CSARAVEGHNEQFF,TGCAGTGCCCGGGCGGTGGAAGGTCACAATGAGCAGTTCTTC
TRBV20-1,NA,NA,TRBJ1-5,CSARNLLEYSNQPQLF,TGCAGTGCTAGAAATCTACTGGAATATAGCAATCAGCCCCAGCTTTTT
TRBV30,NA,NA,TRBJ2-5,CASEYQDQETQYF,TGTGCCTCCGAGTACCAGGACCAAGAGACCCAGTACTTC
TRBV12-3/TRBV12-4,TRBD2,many,TRBJ2-1,CASSPGAGGYNEQFF,TGTGCCAGCAGCCCCGGGGCGGGGGGTTACAATGAGCAGTTCTTC
TRBV29-1,NA,many,TRBJ2-5,CSVAGGEGETQYF,TGCAGCGTTGCAGGGGGGGAAGGAGAGACCCAGTACTTC
TRBV29-1,NA,NA,TRBJ2-3,CSVETLPNTDTQYF,TGCAGCGTTGAGACGCTTCCCAACACAGATACGCAGTATTTT
TRBV20-1,NA,NA,TRBJ1-2,CSAPSTGGVVRNYGYTF,TGCAGTGCGCCATCGACTGGTGGTGTTGTCAGGAACTATGGCTACACCTTT